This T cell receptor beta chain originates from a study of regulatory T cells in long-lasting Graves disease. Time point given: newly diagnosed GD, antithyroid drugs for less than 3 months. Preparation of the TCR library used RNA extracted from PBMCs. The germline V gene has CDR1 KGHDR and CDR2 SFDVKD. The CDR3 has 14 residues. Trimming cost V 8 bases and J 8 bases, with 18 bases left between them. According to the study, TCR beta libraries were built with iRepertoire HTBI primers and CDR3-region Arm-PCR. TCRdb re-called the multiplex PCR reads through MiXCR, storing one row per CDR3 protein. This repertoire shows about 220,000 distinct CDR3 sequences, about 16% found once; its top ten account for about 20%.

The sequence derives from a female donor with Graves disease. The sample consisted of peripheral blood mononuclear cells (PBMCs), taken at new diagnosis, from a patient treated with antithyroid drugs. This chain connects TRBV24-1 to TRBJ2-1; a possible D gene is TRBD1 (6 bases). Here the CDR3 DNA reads TGTGCCACCATGGGGGCCGGCGGGCGGGATGAGCAGTTCTTC. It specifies CATMGAGGRDEQFF.